The 15 T cell receptor beta chains below all came from one sample that was sequenced in a study of T cell changes during pregnancy in multiple sclerosis. The data were produced by immunoSEQ multiplex PCR, yet TCRdb's version contains in-frame clones alone and is incomplete. The data hold roughly 60,000 clones, with 90% to 95% observed a single time. The sequenced sample was peripheral blood, obtained before pregnancy. The receptor set was obtained from a female donor with multiple sclerosis, enrolled in a pregnancy study.

This clone was detected once. The rearrangement links TRBV19 to TRBJ2-4; D possibly corresponds to TRBD2 (6 bases). This CDR3 has 13 residues. The germline V and J ends were trimmed by 6 bases and 4 bases, with 10 bases remaining between them. In germline, CDR1 is LNHDA, CDR2 SQIVND (reference sequence). The chain's CDR3 is CASREGPKNIQYF. The CDR3 DNA reads as TGTGCCAGTAGGGAGGGCCCAAAAAACATTCAGTACTTC.

CDR3 sequence: CASERRTGFGEQYF. The CDR3 DNA sequence: TGCGCCAGCGAACGTCGGACAGGGTTTGGCGAGCAGTACTTC. The chain carries TRBV4-3 and TRBJ2-7, with 8 nucleotides matching TRBD1. The ends lost 8 bases at V and 6 bases at J; junction bases unmatched: 12. CDR3 length: 14 amino acids. CDR1 LGHNA and CDR2 YSLEER come from the germline V gene.

The count of this clone is one. The J gene is TRBJ2-7, the V gene TRBV30; tentatively, D is TRBD2 (6 bases). Germline loops: CDR1 GTSNPN, CDR2 SVGIG (reference sequence). Trimming shortened V by 3 bases and J by 2 bases, and 11 bases separated the two germline ends. CDR3 length: 13 residues. CDR3 in DNA: TGTGCCTGGAGCCGGGGGAGTGCCTACGAGCAGTACTTC. This sequence encodes CAWSRGSAYEQYF.

The V and J genes are TRBV30 and TRBJ1-2, with 7 bases matching TRBD1. With 5 bases clipped from V and 8 bases from J, the junction kept 8 bases outside the gene matches. Looked up from germline, CDR1 is GTSNPN and CDR2 is SVGIG (reference sequence). This CDR3 has 12 amino acids. The CDR3 region is CAWVSTGSGYTF. In DNA form, the CDR3 reads TGTGCCTGGGTCTCGACAGGGAGCGGCTACACCTTC.

The chain joins TRBV12-2 to TRBJ2-7; the tabulated D call, TRBD2, remains unverified against the DNA. TRBV12-2 is a pseudogene segment. The CDR3 runs to 16 residues. The CDR3 DNA reads as TGTGCAAGTCGCTTGTCTAGCGGGGGTCCTGGAAGGGAGCAGTACTTC. Translated: CASRLSSGGPGREQYF.

The rearrangement links TRBV27 to TRBJ1-2; the match to TRBD1 covers 7 bases. This CDR3 spans 14 amino acids. With V trimmed by 4 bases and J by 4 bases, 6 bases remained unmatched. The germline CDR1 and CDR2 sequences are MNHEY and SMNVEV (reference sequence). The DNA of the CDR3 is TGTGCCAGCAGTTCGACAGGGCTTACCTATGGCTACACCTTC. This codes for CASSSTGLTYGYTF.

The chain couples TRBV12-5 to TRBJ2-2; TRBD1 matches at 7 bases. This CDR3 comprises 17 residues. Looked up from germline, CDR1 is LGHNT and CDR2 is FRNRAP. J was trimmed by 0 bases and V by 0 bases; bases with no gene match: 4. The CDR3 sequence is CASGLVSTGSNTGELFF. The CDR3 DNA reads TGTGCTAGTGGTTTGGTCTCGACAGGGTCGAACACCGGGGAGCTGTTTTTT.

The chain carries TRBV25-1 and TRBJ1-1, with D possibly being TRBD1 (6 bases). Trimming shortened V by 7 bases and J by 4 bases, and 22 bases separated the two germline ends. CDR1 and CDR2 (germline): MGHDK, SYGVNS. CDR3 length equals 16 residues. CDR3 region: CASMSLGQGIRTEAFF. The CDR3 nucleotides are TGTGCCAGCATGTCTTTGGGGCAGGGGATACGCACTGAAGCTTTCTTT.

In DNA, the CDR3 is TGTGCCAGCAGTGGGAGGTTGGGGAACACTGAAGCTTTCTTT. Amino acids: CASSGRLGNTEAFF. The chain joins TRBV6-1 to TRBJ1-1, with D uncertain. Trimming removed 4 bases at V and 1 base at J, with 10 bases between. The CDR3 has 14 residues. Germline CDR1 and CDR2: MNHNS and SASEGT.

In its sample, this clone was seen once. This chain uses TRBV7-7 with TRBJ2-5; TRBD2 matches 8 bases. J lost 2 bases, V lost 5 bases, and 7 bases had no gene match. CDR1 and CDR2 (germline): SSHAT, FNYEAQ (reference sequence). The CDR3 runs 15 residues. Written as DNA, the CDR3 is TGTGCCAGCAGCCCCTTAGCGGGGCCGCAAGAGACCCAGTACTTC. It specifies CASSPLAGPQETQYF.

This chain joins TRBV6-5 and TRBJ1-3; D uncertain. The CDR3 runs to 15 residues. V gave up 7 bases and J gave up 0 bases, with 13 bases separating them. In germline, CDR1 is MNHEY, CDR2 SVGAGI. CDR3 coding DNA: TGTGCCAGCACCACGACGGGTCACTCTGGAAACACCATATATTTT. Translation: CASTTTGHSGNTIYF.

This chain uses TRBV5-1 with TRBJ1-2; TRBD1 might be the D (5 bases). This CDR3 is 13 amino acids long. V was pared by 5 bases and J by 0 bases, with 8 bases between. The V gene's germline CDR1 is SGHRS and CDR2 YFSETQ. CDR3 in DNA: TGCGCCAGCAGGGACACCGCTAACTATGGCTACACCTTC. Encoded protein: CASRDTANYGYTF.

J is TRBJ2-3 and V is TRBV6-5; D remains ambiguous. V lost 2 bases and J lost 0, with 9 bases in between. The CDR3 runs to 15 residues. Germline V gene data show CDR1 as MNHEY and CDR2 as SVGAGI. CDR3 in amino acids: CASSYGRQSTDTQYF. As DNA, the CDR3 is TGTGCCAGCAGTTACGGCAGGCAAAGCACAGATACGCAGTATTTT.

The V call is TRBV5-4, the J call TRBJ2-3, with D tentatively TRBD1 (5 bases). Germline values: CDR1 SGHNT, CDR2 YYREEE (reference sequence). This CDR3 contains 14 residues. V lost 6 bases, J lost 2 bases, and 13 bases lay in between. The chain's CDR3 is CASTRGRVTDTQYF. CDR3 DNA: TGTGCCAGCACTAGGGGCCGGGTCACAGATACGCAGTATTTT. The variable domain in full, with the rest retrieved from reference TRBV5-4 and TRBJ2-3, is ETGVTQSPTHLIKTRGQQVTLRCSSQSGHNTVSWYQQALGQGPQFIFQYYREEENGRGNFPPRFSGLQFPNYSSELNVNALELDDSALYLCASTRGRVTDTQYFGPGTRLTVL.

The rearrangement links TRBV5-6 to TRBJ1-1; tentative D call: TRBD1 (5 bases). There are 13 residues in the CDR3. Trimming cost V 4 bases and J 4 bases, with 11 bases left between them. Germline values: CDR1 SGHDT, CDR2 YYEEEE. This CDR3 is CASSRNTGTEAFF. CDR3 DNA sequence: TGTGCCAGCAGCCGAAACACAGGCACTGAAGCTTTCTTT.